What follows is one T cell receptor beta chain and its context. Its antigen is still unknown. CDR1 is SEHNR, CDR2 FQNEAQ, per germline (reference sequence). The V gene lost 7 bases and the J gene lost 0 bases, with 13 bases spanning the gap. CDR3 length: 16 amino acids. TCRdb fed the RACE reads into MiXCR, producing one record per CDR3 protein. Of about 260,000 distinct CDR3 sequences listed, approximately 8.4% are singletons. The time point here: pre-sensitization, week 0. The treatment: therapeutic diphenylcyclopropenone sensitization with weekly scalp DPC. This sample was taken from a study of human T cells and chemical hapten exposure. As for the study in general: Upper inner arm skin measuring approximately 2 cm by approximately 2 cm received 2% DPC for sensitization. Women made up most patients, who had alopecia areata, totalis or universalis.

The study's findings and limits: High-frequency TCRs, those above 1 in 1000, stayed the same after DPC sensitization.

The sequencing here drew on whole blood, taken in connection with sensitization to the hapten diphenylcyclopropenone (DPC). This sequence joins TRBV7-9 and TRBJ2-6; a weak D match, TRBD1 (6 bases). This clonotype originated in a woman aged 40 to 55 with alopecia areata. Some clones in this sample may be carry-over from other donors' samples. CDR3 sequence reads: CASTGQGLSGANVLTF. The DNA for the CDR3 is TGTGCCAGCACGGGGCAGGGGCTCTCTGGGGCCAACGTCCTGACTTTC.